This entry lists 30 T cell receptor beta chains sequenced from one sample in a study of T cells in Graves' hyperthyroidism and ophthalmopathy (dated by TCRdb to about 2019). Libraries were built with multiplex PCR. The sample was run on an Illumina HiSeq 2000. The TCR beta CDR3 regions were amplified from RNA transcripts. A first-round RT-PCR of the TCR CDR3 used the HTBI primer set with the Qiagen OneStep RT-PCR kit. TCRdb reprocessing: public reads trimmed at Q25 with fastp, clones called with MiXCR, in-frame beta chains kept. CDR3 protein duplicates are merged, each entry listing the most common genes and DNA. The sample contains roughly 380,000 distinct CDR3 sequences, 14% of them found a single time. The ten most abundant clones make up about 11% of the sample. The source material was blood. These TCRs come from a woman aged 55 to 70 with Graves' hyperthyroidism.

This clonotype was recorded at least ten times. The chain combines TRBV7-9 with TRBJ2-5; D could derive from TRBD1 or TRBD2 (5 bases each). Deletions cut 2 bases from V and 1 base from J, with 11 bases between. The CDR3 is 15 amino acids. CDR1 is SEHNR, CDR2 FQNEAQ, per germline (reference sequence). The CDR3 DNA follows: TGTGCCAGCAGCTTATTAACGGGGACCCAAGAGACCCAGTACTTC. Amino acids: CASSLLTGTQETQYF.

In this sample, this clonotype turned up many times. The chain uses TRBV20-1 and TRBJ1-2; the D gene is possibly TRBD1 (5 bases). The length of the CDR3 is 13 residues. Trimming pared 0 bases from V and 6 bases from J, leaving 11 bases between. Germline V gene sequence: CDR1 DFQATT, CDR2 SNEGSKA (reference sequence). Here the CDR3 reads CSARDLRGNGYTF. Here the CDR3 DNA reads TGCAGTGCTAGAGATTTGCGGGGGAATGGCTACACCTTC.

This clonotype has just a few counts. This chain joins TRBV30 and TRBJ2-6, with 8 bases lining up with TRBD1. Trimming removed 5 bases from V and 0 bases from J; junction bases left unmatched: 3. Germline assignment: CDR1 GTSNPN and CDR2 SVGIG (reference sequence). The length of the CDR3 is 15 residues. CDR3 protein: CAWDRGGSGANVLTF. CDR3 DNA: TGTGCCTGGGACAGGGGAGGCTCTGGGGCCAACGTCCTGACTTTC.

In this sample, this clonotype turned up many times. The V and J genes are TRBV15 and TRBJ1-5; 8 bases fit TRBD1. V lost 7 bases to trimming and J lost 0 bases; unmatched junction nucleotides: 5. The CDR3 consists of 15 residues. CDR1 LNHNV and CDR2 YYDKDF come from the germline V gene (reference sequence). The DNA of the CDR3 is TGTGCCACCAACCCACAGGGGGTTAGCAATCAGCCCCAGCATTTT. Amino acid sequence: CATNPQGVSNQPQHF.

This clonotype was seen ten or more times. The J gene is TRBJ2-7, the V gene TRBV28; TRBD2 matches 14 bases. Germline CDR1 reads MDHEN; CDR2 reads SYDVKM. The V gene end was trimmed by 6 bases and the J gene end by 5 bases; junction bases not matched to a gene: 3. CDR3 length equals 14 residues. Here the CDR3 reads CASRGTSGSHEQYF. The CDR3 bases are TGTGCCAGCAGGGGGACTAGCGGGAGCCACGAGCAGTACTTC.

This clonotype showed up many times. The chain carries TRBV20-1 and TRBJ2-3; D call uncertain. Trimming cost V 3 bases and J 4 bases, with 8 bases left between them. Per the germline V gene, CDR1 is DFQATT and CDR2 is SNEGSKA (reference sequence). This CDR3 contains 12 residues. Here the CDR3 reads CSASVSADTQYF. As DNA, the CDR3 is TGCAGTGCTAGTGTCAGCGCAGATACGCAGTATTTT.

This clonotype came up many times. V usage is TRBV30 and J usage is TRBJ1-3, with D unclear. Trimming left V 6 bases short and J 1 base short, with 10 bases between. Germline values: CDR1 GTSNPN, CDR2 SVGIG (reference sequence). The CDR3 runs 13 residues. The CDR3 region is CACLQSSGNTIYF. DNA of the CDR3: TGTGCCTGCCTCCAAAGTTCTGGAAACACCATATATTTT.

Note on this clonotype: It may be a read error: a sequence one base away is much more abundant. The chain links TRBV20-1 to TRBJ2-1; 9 bases are shared with TRBD2. Per the germline V gene, CDR1 is DFQATT and CDR2 is SNEGSKA (reference sequence). CDR3 length: 13 residues. CDR3 residues: CNAPIPTSGQQFF. As DNA, the CDR3 is TGCAATGCCCCTATACCCACTAGCGGGCAGCAGTTCTTC.

The gene calls are TRBV10-3 and TRBJ1-6; D ambiguous. The V gene lost 6 bases and the J gene lost 8 bases, with 11 bases spanning the gap. The CDR3 spans 13 residues. CDR1 is ENHRY and CDR2 is SYGVKD in the germline V gene. This CDR3 reads CAIRRLPDSPLHF. CDR3 nucleotides: TGTGCCATCAGGAGGCTGCCCGATTCACCCCTCCACTTT.

This clonotype showed up many times. CDR3 coding DNA: TGTGCCAGCAGTTTAAAGCAGGGACAGCCCCAGCATTTT. Translating it yields CASSLKQGQPQHF. The V gene is TRBV12-3 or TRBV12-4, the J gene TRBJ1-5, with D perhaps matching TRBD1 (5 bases). The V end lost 2 bases, the J end lost 7 bases, and 9 bases lay between the germline ends. The CDR3 runs 13 residues.

This clonotype was recorded many times. CDR3 nucleotides: TGTGCCAGCAGCTTAGTTCAGGACTTCGCCAATGAGCAGTTCTTC. It encodes CASSLVQDFANEQFF. V is TRBV7-2 and J is TRBJ2-1; a weak D match, TRBD2 (5 bases). Germline-derived CDR1 and CDR2 are SGHTA and FQGNSA. This CDR3 region has 15 residues. V lost 1 base to trimming and J lost 6 bases, with 13 bases between them. Filled out from reference TRBV7-2 and TRBJ2-1, the complete variable domain reads GAGVSQSPSNKVTEKGKDVELRCDPISGHTALYWYRQSLGQGLEFLIYFQGNSAPDKSGLPSDRFSAERTGGSVSTLTIQRTQQEDSAVYLCASSLVQDFANEQFFGPGTRLTVL.

This clonotype was seen ten or more times. The chain joins TRBV20-1 to TRBJ2-3; D is undetermined. The CDR3 contains 11 residues. Deletions cut 4 bases from V and 5 bases from J, with 7 bases between. The germline V gene encodes CDR1 DFQATT and CDR2 SNEGSKA (reference sequence). Here the CDR3 DNA reads TGCAGTGCTAAACCGGGAGATACGCAGTATTTT. Translated, it gives CSAKPGDTQYF.

This clonotype appeared many times. The chain recombines TRBV6-1 with TRBJ1-2; D not resolved. Trimming left V 7 bases short and J 8 bases short, with 26 bases between. Germline V gives CDR1 MNHNS, CDR2 SASEGT. There are 16 residues in the CDR3. DNA for the CDR3: TGTGCCAGCACCCCCCGGGTCAGGACTCCTGGAGGAGGCTACACCTTC. Its translation: CASTPRVRTPGGGYTF.

This clonotype was seen only a few times. CDR3 sequence: CASSLFGQGPSTNTGELFF. In nucleotides, the CDR3 is TGCGCCAGCAGCCTCTTCGGACAGGGGCCTTCAACGAACACCGGGGAGCTGTTTTTT. The chain has TRBV5-1 and TRBJ2-2; 9 bases agree with TRBD1. The CDR3 length is 19 residues. Looked up from germline, CDR1 is SGHRS and CDR2 is YFSETQ. J was trimmed by 0 bases and V by 4 bases; bases with no gene match: 13.

This clonotype has at least ten counts. The rearrangement joins TRBV5-6 to TRBJ2-2; D is ambiguous. The CDR3 loop spans 14 amino acids. V was shortened by 1 base and J by 1 base, with 5 bases between the two germline ends. CDR1 and CDR2 (germline): SGHDT, YYEEEE. CDR3 nucleotide sequence: TGTGCCAGCAGCTTGTGGGTGAACACCGGGGAGCTGTTTTTT. It yields the protein CASSLWVNTGELFF.

This clonotype was recorded many times. The CDR3 reads CAISESRLAEINEQFF. The CDR3 coding sequence is TGTGCCATCAGTGAGTCGAGACTCGCTGAAATCAATGAGCAGTTCTTC. The chain carries TRBV10-3 and TRBJ2-1, with no clear D. Per the germline V gene, CDR1 is ENHRY and CDR2 is SYGVKD. The CDR3 sequence is 16 residues long. The germline V and J ends were trimmed by 0 bases and 6 bases, with 15 bases remaining between them.

There are many counts of this clonotype. The chain has TRBV3-1 and TRBJ1-5; 9 positions match TRBD1. Trimming cost V 6 bases and J 4 bases; bases outside gene matches: 7. The CDR3 runs 15 residues. Germline V CDR1 and CDR2: LGHDT, YNNKEL (reference sequence). The CDR3 region is CASSQGTGSNQPQHF. CDR3 DNA sequence: TGTGCCAGCAGTCAGGGGACAGGGAGTAATCAGCCCCAGCATTTT.

This clonotype occurred many times. This chain connects TRBV11-2 to TRBJ1-1; D gene unclear. V was pared by 4 bases and J by 4 bases, with 10 bases between. Germline V gene data show CDR1 as SGHAT and CDR2 as FQNNGV. The length of the CDR3 is 13 residues. The CDR3 DNA reads as TGTGCCAGCAGCTCAGGAGGGAGCACTGAAGCTTTCTTT. It is translated as CASSSGGSTEAFF.

The chain couples TRBV19 to TRBJ2-1; 10 bases are a match to TRBD2. The J segment lost 2 bases and the V segment lost 5 bases, leaving 9 bases of the junction unmatched. Germline V gene data show CDR1 as LNHDA and CDR2 as SQIVND (reference sequence). The CDR3 extends over 17 amino acids. The chain's CDR3 is CASSVAGGPRTYNEQFF. In nucleotides, the CDR3 is TGTGCCAGTAGTGTAGCGGGAGGACCTCGAACCTACAATGAGCAGTTCTTC.

This clonotype has ten or more counts. V and J are TRBV29-1 and TRBJ1-1, with 11 bases matching TRBD1. This CDR3 is built from 15 residues. In germline, CDR1 is SQVTM, CDR2 ANQGSEA. V was clipped by 5 bases and J by 4 bases; unmatched bases: 9. The CDR3 nucleotides are TGCAGCGTTCCGCAGGGACAGGGGGGTGTCACTGAAGCTTTCTTT. As protein: CSVPQGQGGVTEAFF.

In its sample, this clonotype was seen many times. J is TRBJ1-2 and V is TRBV6-1, with 8 positions matching TRBD1. The germline CDR1 and CDR2 sequences are MNHNS and SASEGT. J gave up 1 base and V 5 bases, and 9 bases lay outside the gene matches. This CDR3 has 16 residues. The CDR3 nucleotides are TGTGCCAGCAGTTCTCCGCGGACAGGGTTTAACTATGGCTACACCTTC. It is translated as CASSSPRTGFNYGYTF.

This clonotype was seen a handful of times. The chain carries TRBV4-2 and TRBJ2-1; TRBD2 matches at 8 bases. In germline, CDR1 is LGHNA, CDR2 YNFKEQ. This CDR3 comprises 16 residues. Trimming at V came to 0 bases and at J to 8 bases, leaving 9 bases not matched to a gene. CDR3 sequence (DNA): TGTGCCAGCAGCCAAGAGGCCCAGCGGGAGTGGGATGAGCAGTTCTTC. Translation gives CASSQEAQREWDEQFF.

Only one count was recorded for this clonotype. The chain joins TRBV19 to TRBJ2-1; no clear D. CDR1 and CDR2 (germline): LNHDA, SQIVND (reference sequence). V lost 3 bases and J lost 8, with 5 bases in between. The CDR3 has 11 amino acids. As DNA, the CDR3 is TGTGCCAGTAGTATGGTGGATGAGCAGTTCTTC. Protein product: CASSMVDEQFF.

The chain joins TRBV19 to TRBJ1-1, with D maybe TRBD1 (5 bases). Trimming took off 8 bases at V and 6 bases at J, with 19 bases between the two ends. This CDR3 is built from 14 residues. CDR1 is LNHDA and CDR2 is SQIVND in the germline V gene (reference sequence). This CDR3 is CASLPPGTISEAFF. CDR3 in DNA: TGTGCCAGTCTCCCCCCTGGGACCATCTCTGAAGCTTTCTTT. The full variable domain, in which reference TRBV19 and TRBJ1-1 provide the parts outside the CDR3, is DGGITQSPKYLFRKEGQNVTLSCEQNLNHDAMYWYRQDPGQGLRLIYYSQIVNDFQKGDIAEGYSVSREKKESFPLTVTSAQKNPTAFYLCASLPPGTISEAFFGQGTRLTVV.

The chain combines TRBV7-6 with TRBJ2-2; TRBD2 aligns across 10 bases. Per the germline V gene, CDR1 is SGHVS and CDR2 is FNYEAQ. There are 16 residues in the CDR3. Trimming removed 5 bases from V and 1 base from J; junction bases left unmatched: 4. The CDR3, as DNA: TGTGCCAGCAGCCAAGGACTAGCGGTGAACACCGGGGAGCTGTTTTTT. Translation gives CASSQGLAVNTGELFF.

There are many counts of this clonotype. J is TRBJ2-1 and V is TRBV7-8; the D is unclear. Trimming left V 5 bases short and J 5 bases short, with 13 bases between. Germline V gives CDR1 SGHVS, CDR2 FQNEAQ. This CDR3 spans 14 amino acids. CDR3 DNA sequence: TGTGCCAGCAGCCCCTCCGGGTGGCACAATGAGCAGTTCTTC. This encodes CASSPSGWHNEQFF.

The gene calls are TRBV2 and TRBJ2-7; D perhaps matches TRBD2 (6 bases). Trimming pared 3 bases from V and 0 bases from J, leaving 12 bases between. The CDR3 contains 15 residues. The germline CDR1 and CDR2 sequences are SNHLY and FYNNEI. The CDR3 reads CASSDGGLSSYEQYF. CDR3 DNA: TGTGCCAGCAGTGATGGGGGACTTAGCTCCTACGAGCAGTACTTC.

The chain recombines TRBV4-1 with TRBJ2-5; D is possibly TRBD1 or TRBD2 (5 bases each). V was shortened by 0 bases and J by 1 base, with 9 bases between the two germline ends. Germline V CDR1 and CDR2: MGHRA, YSYEKL. This CDR3 comprises 15 residues. In DNA form, the CDR3 reads TGCGCCAGCAGCCAAGACTCGGGGCCCCAAGAGACCCAGTACTTC. Translating it yields CASSQDSGPQETQYF.

The chain carries TRBV5-1 and TRBJ1-4; perhaps TRBD1 as D (5 bases). The germline V gene has CDR1 SGHRS and CDR2 YFSETQ. V lost 3 bases and J 8 bases, leaving 14 bases between the germline ends. This CDR3 is 14 amino acids long. The chain's CDR3 is CASSSGAGGEKLFF. The CDR3, as DNA: TGCGCCAGCAGCTCTGGGGCGGGCGGGGAAAAACTGTTTTTT.

The chain uses TRBV11-2 and TRBJ1-2, with a weak D call TRBD1 (5 bases). The CDR3 is 16 residues long. Germline V gene data show CDR1 as SGHAT and CDR2 as FQNNGV. Trimming shortened V by 1 base and J by 0 bases, and 12 bases separated the two germline ends. CDR3 region: CASSLVWPDTNYGYTF. The CDR3 DNA sequence: TGTGCCAGCAGCTTAGTCTGGCCGGACACTAACTATGGCTACACCTTC.